A selection of T cell receptor beta chains follows, all from one sample in a study of T cells expressing NK-cell markers. TCRdb re-called the 5' RACE reads; one entry per CDR3 protein, DNA not given. The table for this sample gives roughly 180,000 distinct CDR3 sequences. Sequences were obtained from blood T cells: a sorted CD56 or NKG2C T cell subset, CD4+ or CD8+ T cells, or bulk PBMC T cells (not recorded which). The origin of the receptors is a man aged 18-70 years in good health. CDR3s include the opening cysteine and the closing phenylalanine or tryptophan. The order of the fields is V gene, clone size, J gene, CDR3 protein. Part of the rows lack a size; the others show once, few, many or a class for expanded clones.

v_gene: TRBV6-5
abundance: .
j_gene: TRBJ1-1
CDR3aa: CASSWGSEAFF

v_gene: TRBV23-1
abundance: .
j_gene: TRBJ2-1
CDR3aa: CASSQNEALRPREFF

v_gene: TRBV20-1
abundance: .
j_gene: TRBJ2-3
CDR3aa: CSANAHRGLGTDTQYF

v_gene: TRBV6-1
abundance: .
j_gene: TRBJ2-7
CDR3aa: CASAYKDDYEQYF

v_gene: TRBV7-9
abundance: .
j_gene: TRBJ2-7
CDR3aa: CASSLETLSMVKYF

v_gene: TRBV20-1
abundance: .
j_gene: TRBJ2-7
CDR3aa: CSARDTAGLDEQYF

v_gene: TRBV6-4
abundance: .
j_gene: TRBJ1-4
CDR3aa: CASSEGTEASKLFF

v_gene: TRBV2
abundance: .
j_gene: TRBJ2-2
CDR3aa: CASSEAVDRGPVTGELFF

v_gene: TRBV12-3/TRBV12-4
abundance: .
j_gene: TRBJ2-1
CDR3aa: CASSLWGRVGYNEQFF

v_gene: TRBV20-1
abundance: .
j_gene: TRBJ2-1
CDR3aa: CSARVTPKSSYNEQFF

v_gene: TRBV24-1
abundance: .
j_gene: TRBJ2-1
CDR3aa: CATSDRRLAGGISSYNEQFF

v_gene: TRBV5-6
abundance: .
j_gene: TRBJ2-3
CDR3aa: CASSYYSGGPADTQYF

v_gene: TRBV21-1
abundance: .
j_gene: TRBJ2-1
CDR3aa: CASSKSRDTYNEQFF

v_gene: TRBV28
abundance: .
j_gene: TRBJ2-7
CDR3aa: CASSASTLQGTPYEQYF

v_gene: TRBV5-1
abundance: .
j_gene: TRBJ1-2
CDR3aa: CASSFGTPSYGYTF

v_gene: TRBV19
abundance: .
j_gene: TRBJ1-1
CDR3aa: CATLWERDDLNTEAFF

v_gene: TRBV7-9
abundance: .
j_gene: TRBJ1-2
CDR3aa: CASSLNPGTGGRYGYTF

v_gene: TRBV5-8
abundance: .
j_gene: TRBJ2-2
CDR3aa: CASSLAAAGELFF

v_gene: TRBV2
abundance: .
j_gene: TRBJ2-7
CDR3aa: CASSAGVTYEQYF

v_gene: TRBV7-6
abundance: .
j_gene: TRBJ2-3
CDR3aa: CASSPRVQDTQYF

v_gene: TRBV11-1
abundance: .
j_gene: TRBJ2-5
CDR3aa: CASSLAPGDQETQYF

v_gene: TRBV27
abundance: .
j_gene: TRBJ1-1
CDR3aa: CASSSLLGQELNTEAFF

v_gene: TRBV10-3
abundance: .
j_gene: TRBJ1-6
CDR3aa: CAISAKGSNSPLHF

v_gene: TRBV7-9
abundance: .
j_gene: TRBJ2-7
CDR3aa: CASSLAFGVYSYEQYF

v_gene: TRBV3-1
abundance: .
j_gene: TRBJ1-5
CDR3aa: CASSQGGRGGNSNQPQHF

v_gene: TRBV20-1
abundance: .
j_gene: TRBJ2-5
CDR3aa: CSATDLIETQYF

v_gene: TRBV6-5
abundance: .
j_gene: TRBJ2-7
CDR3aa: CASSFSGGHSYEQYF

v_gene: TRBV19
abundance: .
j_gene: TRBJ2-5
CDR3aa: CASSLRDRDELEQETQYF

v_gene: TRBV3-1
abundance: .
j_gene: TRBJ2-5
CDR3aa: CASRPLAGETQYF

v_gene: TRBV9
abundance: .
j_gene: TRBJ2-3
CDR3aa: CASSVPIRGGDSDTQYF

v_gene: TRBV6-4
abundance: .
j_gene: TRBJ2-2
CDR3aa: CASSEKGGTGELFF

v_gene: TRBV6-1
abundance: .
j_gene: TRBJ2-3
CDR3aa: CASNLAAESTDTQYF

v_gene: TRBV5-1
abundance: .
j_gene: TRBJ2-3
CDR3aa: CASSSGHSRGTDTQYF

v_gene: TRBV28
abundance: .
j_gene: TRBJ2-3
CDR3aa: CASSLSMGGGDTQYF

v_gene: TRBV6-1
abundance: .
j_gene: TRBJ1-1
CDR3aa: CASRVQKSTEAFF

v_gene: TRBV7-6
abundance: .
j_gene: TRBJ2-5
CDR3aa: CASSLWTGKETQYF

v_gene: TRBV11-2
abundance: .
j_gene: TRBJ2-2
CDR3aa: CASSLTGLAGELFF

v_gene: TRBV6-1
abundance: .
j_gene: TRBJ2-3
CDR3aa: CASSTYGPGTDTQYF

v_gene: TRBV7-9
abundance: .
j_gene: TRBJ1-1
CDR3aa: CASSPPGIGVTEAFF

v_gene: TRBV19
abundance: .
j_gene: TRBJ2-7
CDR3aa: CASSAGTASSYEQYF

v_gene: TRBV12-5
abundance: large
j_gene: TRBJ2-7
CDR3aa: CASGQGQFYEQYF

v_gene: TRBV3-1
abundance: .
j_gene: TRBJ2-5
CDR3aa: CASSLRDGGARETQYF

v_gene: TRBV5-6
abundance: .
j_gene: TRBJ2-7
CDR3aa: CASSLLSGYEQYF

v_gene: TRBV6-1
abundance: .
j_gene: TRBJ2-3
CDR3aa: CASSGSHTQYTQYF

v_gene: TRBV14
abundance: .
j_gene: TRBJ2-1
CDR3aa: CASSQEYPLFLAGVDNEQFF

v_gene: TRBV29-1
abundance: .
j_gene: TRBJ1-1
CDR3aa: CSVPWTGDTEAFF

v_gene: TRBV6-1
abundance: .
j_gene: TRBJ1-5
CDR3aa: CASSLSRGSNQPQHF

v_gene: TRBV6-5
abundance: .
j_gene: TRBJ2-3
CDR3aa: CASSFGSGAADTQYF

v_gene: TRBV20-1
abundance: .
j_gene: TRBJ2-2
CDR3aa: CSATLAGGPVLGELFF

v_gene: TRBV6-2/TRBV6-3
abundance: .
j_gene: TRBJ1-1
CDR3aa: CASSYHRTGGKNTEAFF

v_gene: TRBV5-6
abundance: .
j_gene: TRBJ2-3
CDR3aa: CASSRDRDYSDTQYF

v_gene: TRBV7-2
abundance: .
j_gene: TRBJ2-7
CDR3aa: CASSFVQNDYEQYF

v_gene: TRBV9
abundance: .
j_gene: TRBJ2-3
CDR3aa: CASSVAPPELVPSTDTQYF